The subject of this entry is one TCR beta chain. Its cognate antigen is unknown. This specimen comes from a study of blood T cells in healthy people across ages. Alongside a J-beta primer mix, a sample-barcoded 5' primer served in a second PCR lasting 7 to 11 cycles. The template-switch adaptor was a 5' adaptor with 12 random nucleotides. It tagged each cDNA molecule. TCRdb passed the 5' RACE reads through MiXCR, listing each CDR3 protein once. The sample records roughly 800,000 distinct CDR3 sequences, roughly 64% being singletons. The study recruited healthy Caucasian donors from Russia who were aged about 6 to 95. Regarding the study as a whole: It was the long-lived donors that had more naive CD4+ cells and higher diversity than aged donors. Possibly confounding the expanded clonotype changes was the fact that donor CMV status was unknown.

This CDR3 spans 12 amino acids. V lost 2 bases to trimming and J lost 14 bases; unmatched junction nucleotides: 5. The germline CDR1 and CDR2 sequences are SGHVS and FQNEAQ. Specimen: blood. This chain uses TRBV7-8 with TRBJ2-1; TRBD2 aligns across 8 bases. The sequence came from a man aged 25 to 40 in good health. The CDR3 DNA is TGTGCCAGCAGCTTATTCTGGGGACTAGAGTTCTTC. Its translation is CASSLFWGLEFF.